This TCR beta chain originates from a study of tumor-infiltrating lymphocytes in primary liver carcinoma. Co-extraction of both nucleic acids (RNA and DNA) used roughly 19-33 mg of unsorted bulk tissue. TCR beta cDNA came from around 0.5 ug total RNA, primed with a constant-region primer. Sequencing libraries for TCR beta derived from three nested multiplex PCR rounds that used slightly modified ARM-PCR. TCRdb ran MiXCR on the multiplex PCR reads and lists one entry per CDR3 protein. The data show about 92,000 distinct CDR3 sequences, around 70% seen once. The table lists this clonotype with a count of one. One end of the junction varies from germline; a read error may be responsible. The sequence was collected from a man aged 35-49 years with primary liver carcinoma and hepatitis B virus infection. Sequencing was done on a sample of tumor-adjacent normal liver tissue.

Written as DNA, the CDR3 is TGTACCAGCAGTTACTCGGGAGGGGGGGCAGATGCGCAGTATTTT. Its translation: CTSSYSGGGADAQYF. The chain recombines TRBV6-5 with TRBJ2-3; 8 bases are a match to TRBD2. The germline V gene has CDR1 MNHEY and CDR2 SVGAGI. The CDR3 sequence is 15 residues long.